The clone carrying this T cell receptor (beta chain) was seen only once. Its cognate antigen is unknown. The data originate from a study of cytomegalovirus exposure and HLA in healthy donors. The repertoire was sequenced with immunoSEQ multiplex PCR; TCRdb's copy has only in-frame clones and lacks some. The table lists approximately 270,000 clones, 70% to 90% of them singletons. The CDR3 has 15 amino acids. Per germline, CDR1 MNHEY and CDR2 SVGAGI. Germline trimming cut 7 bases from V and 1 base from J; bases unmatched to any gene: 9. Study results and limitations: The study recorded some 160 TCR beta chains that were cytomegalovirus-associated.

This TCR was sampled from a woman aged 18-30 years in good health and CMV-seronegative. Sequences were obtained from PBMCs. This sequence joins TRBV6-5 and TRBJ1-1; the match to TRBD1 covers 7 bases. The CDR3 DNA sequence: TGTGCCAGCACCAAGCAGGGGGGCGGGAACACTGAAGCTTTCTTT. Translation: CASTKQGGGNTEAFF.